This T cell receptor beta chain stems from a study of siplizumab effects on memory and regulatory T cells. Data came from immunoSEQ multiplex PCR; TCRdb stores just in-frame clones and leaves some out. The sample yields tens of thousands of clones, around 90% seen once. Germline-derived CDR1 and CDR2 are LNHNV and YYDKDF (reference sequence). There are 14 residues in the CDR3. Trimming cost V 5 bases and J 0 bases, with 10 bases left between them. Study-wide findings and caveats: A major contribution to the alloresponse seemed to be made by naive T cells, which seemed more diverse than memory cells. Suppression by proliferating Tregs derived from siplizumab cultures was not verified.

Remarks on this clone: Its antigen remains unknown.

Material: CD8+ T cells sorted from blood. The V gene is TRBV15, the J gene TRBJ1-1, with D perhaps TRBD1 (5 bases). The clonotype originates from a human donor in good health. CDR3 region: CATSPGRLNTEAFF. CDR3 bases: TGTGCCACCAGCCCGGGACGATTGAACACTGAAGCTTTCTTT.